Listed below are T cell receptor beta chains from one sample, sequenced in a study of blood T cell repertoires in COVID-19. Sequencing was performed with immunoSEQ multiplex PCR; in TCRdb, only in-frame clones are kept and a portion is missing. The sample records 200,000 to 250,000 clones, about 90% being singletons. The specimen sequenced was peripheral blood. The receptor source for this set is a man younger than 45 with COVID-19, enrolled during active disease. Both conserved end residues are part of each CDR3. Fields, in order: clone size, V gene, J gene, D gene, CDR3 protein, CDR3 DNA. A D gene is named only where the DNA matches it firmly. Size is omitted from some rows. Given values are once, few, many or a class for expanded clones.

>once|TRBV4-1|TRBJ2-1|.
CASSQKGGPSNNEQFF
TGCGCCAGCAGCCAGAAAGGAGGGCCGTCGAACAATGAGCAGTTCTTC
>.|TRBV2|TRBJ1-1|TRBD1
CASTLGQVLTFF
TGTGCCAGCACCTTAGGACAGGTTCTTACTTTCTTT
>.|TRBV5-4|TRBJ1-2|.
CASSLDGAGIYGYTF
TGTGCCAGCAGCTTGGACGGCGCAGGGATCTATGGCTACACCTTC
>.|TRBV10-3|TRBJ2-2|TRBD1
CAIRRVDRANTGELFF
TGTGCCATCAGACGAGTGGACAGGGCGAACACCGGGGAGCTGTTTTTT
>.|TRBV10-3|TRBJ2-7|TRBD1
CAIGTEPYEQYF
TGTGCCATAGGGACAGAACCTTACGAGCAGTACTTC
>.|TRBV6-2/TRBV6-3|TRBJ1-5|.
CASSSKPRVVPNQPQHF
TGTGCCAGCAGCTCAAAACCCCGGGTCGTTCCCAATCAGCCCCAGCATTTT
>once|TRBV7-6|TRBJ1-4|TRBD1
CASSFLGQGSNEKLFF
TGTGCCAGCAGCTTCCTAGGACAGGGCTCTAATGAAAAACTGTTTTTT
>.|TRBV6-6|TRBJ1-1|.
CASSHPRQVPLEAFF
TGTGCCAGCAGTCATCCACGCCAGGTCCCCCTTGAAGCTTTCTTT
>.|TRBV19|TRBJ1-3|.
CASKTGGTISGNTIYF
TGTGCCAGTAAGACAGGTGGGACGATCTCTGGAAACACCATATATTTT
>.|TRBV19|TRBJ2-7|.
CATTPTRGVGYEQYF
TGTGCCACAACACCAACACGCGGCGTTGGCTACGAGCAGTACTTC
>.|TRBV6-5|TRBJ1-6|.
CASSYSDSPRSPLHF
TGTGCCAGCAGTTACTCTGACTCGCCACGGTCACCCCTCCACTTT
>.|TRBV4-3|TRBJ1-2|TRBD1
CASSQDSLGQGPGDYGYTF
TGCGCCAGCAGCCAAGATAGTCTGGGACAGGGGCCAGGGGACTATGGCTACACCTTC
>.|TRBV28|TRBJ2-1|.
CASSDLSRGINEQFF
TGTGCCAGCAGTGATCTTTCGAGAGGGATCAATGAGCAGTTCTTC
>.|TRBV12-3/TRBV12-4|TRBJ2-1|.
CASSFASYNEQFF
TGTGCCAGCAGTTTCGCCAGCTACAATGAGCAGTTCTTC
>.|TRBV7-2|TRBJ1-4|.
CASSSGEKLFF
TGTGCCAGCAGCTCGGGTGAAAAACTGTTTTTT
>once|TRBV9|TRBJ2-1|TRBD1
CASSVGKRTGGDEQFF
TGTGCCAGCAGCGTAGGAAAGAGGACAGGGGGGGATGAGCAGTTCTTC
>.|TRBV5-6|TRBJ1-1|TRBD1
CASSLQGWDTEAFF
TGTGCCAGCAGCTTACAGGGGTGGGACACTGAAGCTTTCTTT
>.|TRBV6-5|TRBJ2-1|TRBD1
CASSRGGTGNNEQFF
TGTGCCAGCAGTCGAGGGGGGACAGGGAATAATGAGCAGTTCTTC
>.|TRBV19|TRBJ1-6|.
CASSIWHREGSPLHF
TGTGCCAGTAGTATTTGGCACAGGGAGGGATCACCCCTCCACTTT
>.|TRBV7-2|TRBJ2-7|TRBD2
CASSFVAGDSYEQYF
TGTGCCAGCAGCTTCGTAGCGGGGGATTCCTACGAGCAGTACTTC
>few|TRBV7-2|TRBJ1-1|.
CASSLGYGGTEAFF
TGTGCCAGCAGCTTAGGATACGGGGGCACTGAAGCTTTCTTT
>.|TRBV19|TRBJ2-1|TRBD2
CASSIGQLAGGGEQFF
TGTGCCAGTAGTATCGGTCAACTAGCGGGGGGAGGTGAGCAGTTCTTC
>.|TRBV19|TRBJ1-1|.
CASSISDALEAFF
TGTGCCAGTAGTATATCAGATGCTCTTGAAGCTTTCTTT
>.|TRBV5-6|TRBJ2-7|TRBD2
CASSHRLAGSREREQYF
TGTGCCAGCAGCCATCGGTTAGCGGGTTCCAGGGAGCGCGAGCAGTACTTC
>.|TRBV2|TRBJ1-2|TRBD1
CASSRQGLYGYTF
TGTGCCAGCTCCCGACAGGGGTTGTATGGCTACACCTTC
>.|TRBV30|TRBJ2-1|.
CACDSYNEQFF
TGTGCCTGCGACAGCTACAATGAGCAGTTCTTC
>.|TRBV5-1|TRBJ1-4|.
CASSLTGTTNEKLFF
TGCGCCAGCAGCTTGACAGGCACAACTAATGAAAAACTGTTTTTT
>.|TRBV9|TRBJ2-6|.
CASSATGIAGANVLTF
TGTGCCAGCAGCGCTACAGGTATTGCTGGGGCCAACGTCCTGACTTTC
>.|TRBV24-1|TRBJ2-1|TRBD1
CATSDPTGSEQFF
TGTGCCACCAGTGATCCGACAGGGAGTGAGCAGTTCTTC
>.|TRBV28|TRBJ1-1|.
CASSLPRNTEAFF
TGTGCCAGCAGTTTACCCCGTAACACTGAAGCTTTCTTT
>.|TRBV29-1|TRBJ1-2|.
CSVEDLRDRGYTF
TGCAGCGTTGAAGATCTCAGGGATAGGGGCTACACCTTC
>once|TRBV4-1|TRBJ2-1|.
CASSQERGFHEQFF
TGCGCCAGCAGCCAAGAAAGAGGGTTTCATGAGCAGTTCTTC
>.|TRBV10-3|TRBJ2-2|.
CAISDPERVTGELFF
TGTGCCATCAGTGACCCAGAGAGGGTAACCGGGGAGCTGTTTTTT
>.|TRBV7-9|TRBJ2-7|TRBD1
CASSPTGDYEQYF
TGTGCCAGCAGCCCGACAGGGGACTACGAGCAGTACTTC
>.|TRBV11-2|TRBJ1-1|TRBD1
CASSLTQGETEAFF
TGTGCCAGCAGCTTAACACAGGGGGAGACTGAAGCTTTCTTT
>.|TRBV7-8|TRBJ1-6|.
CASSLDRVNSPLHF
TGTGCCAGCAGCTTAGACAGGGTTAATTCACCCCTCCACTTT
>.|TRBV28|TRBJ1-2|.
CASSQPRNYGYTF
TGTGCCAGCAGTCAACCGCGTAACTATGGCTACACCTTC
>.|TRBV24-1|TRBJ2-2|.
CATQTGANTGELFF
TGTGCCACCCAAACAGGCGCGAACACCGGGGAGCTGTTTTTT
>.|TRBV12-5|TRBJ1-1|.
CASGLSGVQPVGTEAFF
TGTGCTAGTGGTTTGTCCGGGGTACAACCGGTGGGGACTGAAGCTTTCTTT
>.|TRBV4-3|TRBJ1-2|.
CASSQGGEGRSYGYTF
TGCGCCAGCAGCCAAGGTGGGGAGGGCCGGAGCTATGGCTACACCTTC
>.|TRBV15|TRBJ1-2|.
CATSRGRDGVYGYTF
TGTGCCACCAGCAGAGGAAGAGACGGAGTCTATGGCTACACCTTC
>.|TRBV5-1|TRBJ2-6|.
CASSPTGPGANVLTF
TGCGCCAGCAGCCCGACAGGTCCCGGGGCCAACGTCCTGACTTTC
>.|TRBV2|TRBJ1-2|TRBD1
CASSDRGRDGYTF
TGTGCCAGCAGTGACAGGGGGCGGGATGGCTACACCTTC
>.|TRBV7-9|TRBJ1-2|.
CASTLAQGAYGYTF
TGTGCCAGCACATTAGCACAGGGAGCCTATGGCTACACCTTC
>.|TRBV5-5|TRBJ2-7|TRBD2
CASSYTSGSSSYEQYF
TGTGCCAGCAGCTACACTAGCGGGTCTAGCTCCTACGAGCAGTACTTC
>.|TRBV4-1|TRBJ1-3|.
CASSHGVGNTIYF
TGCGCCAGCAGCCACGGGGTCGGAAACACCATATATTTT
>once|TRBV2|TRBJ2-7|TRBD1
CASSAPDRGRYEQYF
TGTGCCAGCAGCGCTCCTGACAGGGGCCGCTACGAGCAGTACTTC
>.|TRBV7-9|TRBJ2-1|TRBD2
CASSYWTSGNNEQFF
TGTGCCAGCAGCTACTGGACTAGCGGGAACAATGAGCAGTTCTTC